Listed below are T cell receptor beta chains from one sample, sequenced in a study of response to subunit inactivated influenza vaccine. TCRdb reprocessed the RT-PCR reads via MiXCR and lists one record per CDR3 protein. The sample includes over 150,000 distinct CDR3 sequences, approximately 8.7% of them seen just once. Sequences were derived from non-naive T cells sorted from PBMCs, sampled on the day of vaccination. The receptors come from a man aged 50 or older who received an inactivated influenza vaccine. Both conserved end residues are part of each CDR3. The D gene is left open where the match is weak. Some rows have no size entry. The others give once, few or many, or a class for an expanded clone.

clone_size j_call v_call d_call cdr3_nt cdr3_aa
few TRBJ2-5 TRBV6-2/TRBV6-3 - TGTGCCAGCAGCCCTGGGCTAGCGTCTGGGACCCAGTACTTC CASSPGLASGTQYF
few TRBJ2-7 TRBV20-1 TRBD1 TGCAGTGCCCCGGCCCACGGACAGGGCTACGAGCAGTACTTC CSAPAHGQGYEQYF
- TRBJ1-1 TRBV10-3 - TGTGCCATGTGGGACACCGGCACTGAAGCTTTCTTT CAMWDTGTEAFF
- TRBJ2-2 TRBV11-2 - TGTGCCAGCAGCTTAGCCTGGAACACCGGGGAGCTGTTTTTT CASSLAWNTGELFF
few TRBJ1-1 TRBV2 - TGTGCCAGCAGTGACTGGACTGAAGCTTTCTTT CASSDWTEAFF
many TRBJ2-7 TRBV30 - TGTGCCTGGAGTGTACAGGGCTACGAGCAGTACTTC CAWSVQGYEQYF
- TRBJ1-5 TRBV6-1 - TGTGCCAGCAGCAAACCCCCGGGAGGGGCCAAGGGGAGCAATCAGCCCCAGCATTTT CASSKPPGGAKGSNQPQHF
few TRBJ2-1 TRBV7-9 TRBD2 TGTGCCAGCAGCCCGAGGGGAGGTGGCGGGAGACCCAATGAGCAGTTCTTC CASSPRGGGGRPNEQFF
- TRBJ1-1 TRBV30 TRBD1 TGTGCCTGGAGTGTTCGACAGGGGCGGGAGAACACTGAAGCTTTCTTT CAWSVRQGRENTEAFF
many TRBJ2-3 TRBV5-5 - TGTGCCAGCAGCTTTAGAGGTACCACAGATACGCAGTATTTT CASSFRGTTDTQYF
- TRBJ2-3 TRBV5-5 TRBD1 TGTGCCAGCAGCTCAGGACAGGGGCATAGCACAGATACGCAGTATTTT CASSSGQGHSTDTQYF
- TRBJ1-5 TRBV5-6 - TGTGCCAGCAGCTTCGGTTTCGGCAATCAGCCCCAGCATTTT CASSFGFGNQPQHF
- TRBJ2-1 TRBV19 TRBD2 TGTGCCAGTAGTTTGACTAGCGGGACCGTCAATGAGCAGTTCTTC CASSLTSGTVNEQFF
- TRBJ2-7 TRBV7-6 - TGTGCCAGCAGCCCGCGACCCACCCCGGGCGAGCAGTACTTC CASSPRPTPGEQYF
- TRBJ2-3 TRBV7-2 TRBD1 TGTGCCAGCAGCTTAGGGGCGAGGACAGGGGTCACAGATACGCAGTATTTT CASSLGARTGVTDTQYF
many TRBJ2-2 TRBV28 - TGTGCCAGCAGATCGAGGGGGAATACCGGGGAGCTGTTTTTT CASRSRGNTGELFF
- TRBJ2-7 TRBV20-1 TRBD2 TGCAGTGCTGGGGTCGGGGGGGATTCCTACGAGCAGTACTTC CSAGVGGDSYEQYF
many TRBJ2-1 TRBV5-5 TRBD2 TGTGCCAGCAGCGAGCGGGGCGACTCCTACAATGAGCAGTTCTTC CASSERGDSYNEQFF
- TRBJ2-1 TRBV5-8 TRBD1 TGTGCCAGCAGCAGAGGAATGACAGGGGCCGTATATGAGCAGTTCTTC CASSRGMTGAVYEQFF
- TRBJ2-1 TRBV7-9 TRBD2 TGTGCCAGCAGCGGCCGACTAGCGGGTTTTAATGAGCAGTTCTTC CASSGRLAGFNEQFF
many TRBJ2-7 TRBV27 - TGTGCCAGCAGTTTTTTAGGCTCCTACGAGCAGTACTTC CASSFLGSYEQYF
few TRBJ2-5 TRBV7-9 - TGTGCCAGCAGCTCGGATCCGGGGGTCCAAGAGACCCAGTACTTC CASSSDPGVQETQYF
- TRBJ2-1 TRBV5-1 - TGCGCCAGCAGCCTCATCTACGGGGCAGCGGACAATGAGCAGTTCTTC CASSLIYGAADNEQFF
few TRBJ2-3 TRBV4-2 - TGTGCCAGCAGCCCGGGACTGGAAAGCACAGATACGCAGTATTTT CASSPGLESTDTQYF
- TRBJ2-3 TRBV7-2 TRBD2 TGTGCCAGCAGCTTAGGAGGGGGACTAGCGGGAGGGGGCCAAGGCACAGATACGCAGTATTTT CASSLGGGLAGGGQGTDTQYF
- TRBJ2-3 TRBV29-1 - TGCAGCGTTGCAGGGGGGACAGATACGCAGTATTTT CSVAGGTDTQYF
many TRBJ1-5 TRBV15 - TGTGCCACCAGCAGGGACAGCCTTAATCAGCCCCAGCATTTT CATSRDSLNQPQHF
- TRBJ2-5 TRBV5-5 - TGTGCCAGCAGCTTGAACAGCCCAGAGACCCAGTACTTC CASSLNSPETQYF
- TRBJ2-1 TRBV20-1 - TGCAGTGCGCGGGCACCTACCTCCTACAATGAGCAGTTCTTC CSARAPTSYNEQFF